Following are 5 T cell receptor beta chains from one sample sequenced in a study of T cells after yellow fever vaccination (dated by TCRdb to between 2018 and 2020). Library preparation used 5' RACE. Sequenced using an Illumina HiSeq 2500. Through fastp at Q25 and MiXCR, TCRdb rebuilt clones from the public reads, retaining in-frame beta chains. Each CDR3 protein gets just one entry, which takes the most common genes and DNA from the rows behind it. Across this sample there are hundreds of thousands of distinct CDR3 sequences, with 21% seen only once. The ten largest clones take up about 16% of the sample. The meaning of the sample's treatment or condition label: live attenuated yellow fever vaccine strain. This specimen was PBMCs, taken 21 days after the first yellow fever vaccination. The source is a man younger than 35 who received the YFV17D yellow fever vaccine.

The V gene is TRBV20-1, the J gene TRBJ2-3, with 8 nucleotides matching TRBD1. V lost 8 bases and J lost 9; bases outside the gene matches: 7. The CDR3 is made up of 11 amino acids. CDR1 and CDR2 from the germline V gene are DFQATT and SNEGSKA (reference sequence). The CDR3 region is CSSSRGRTQYF. The CDR3 DNA is TGCAGTTCGTCCAGGGGGCGGACGCAGTATTTT.

The rearrangement joins TRBV6-2 or TRBV6-3 to TRBJ1-6; D gene ambiguous. The CDR3 totals 14 residues. Trimming removed 7 bases from V and 10 bases from J, with 17 bases in between. Germline-derived CDR1 and CDR2 are MNHEY and SVGEGT. CDR3 residues: CASKKGEGWSPLHF. The CDR3 DNA reads TGTGCCAGCAAAAAGGGAGAGGGATGGTCACCCCTCCACTTT.

The gene calls are TRBV2 and TRBJ2-1, with D perhaps given as TRBD1 or TRBD2 (5 bases each). The CDR3 runs to 12 residues. Trimming left V 3 bases short and J 10 bases short, with 10 bases between. Germline V gene lookup returns CDR1 SNHLY and CDR2 FYNNEI. The CDR3 DNA sequence: TGTGCCAGCAGTGAGGATCGGGGCGAGCAGTTCTTC. Translating it yields CASSEDRGEQFF.

The chain employs TRBV27 and TRBJ2-3; D possibly uses TRBD1 or TRBD2 (5 bases each). The germline V gene encodes CDR1 MNHEY and CDR2 SMNVEV (reference sequence). This CDR3 is built from 13 residues. The germline V and J ends were trimmed by 6 bases and 5 bases, with 12 bases remaining between them. In DNA form, the CDR3 reads TGTGCCAGCAGGGGGACGGGTGGAGATACGCAGTATTTT. Its protein product is CASRGTGGDTQYF.

The rearrangement links TRBV6-1 to TRBJ1-6, with D hard to call. Between the trimmed V and J ends, which lost 6 bases and 11 bases, there was a span of 20 bases. The CDR3 loop spans 15 amino acids. Germline CDR1 is MNHNS and CDR2 is SASEGT. The CDR3 DNA follows: TGTGCCAGCAGCCCCCTAGGGAGCCTCCATACACCCCTCCACTTT. Amino acid sequence: CASSPLGSLHTPLHF.